The 30 T cell receptor beta chains below all came from one sample that was sequenced in a study of blood T cell repertoires in COVID-19. The protocol was immunoSEQ multiplex PCR, while the TCRdb copy is restricted to in-frame clones and leaves out a portion. This table has about 150,000 clones, roughly 93% appearing once. Sequencing used peripheral blood. The origin of the receptors is a man younger than 30 with COVID-19, enrolled during active disease.

V usage is TRBV3-1 (or the pseudogene TRBV3-2) and J usage is TRBJ2-3; D perhaps matches TRBD1 (6 bases). CDR3 length: 14 residues. Between the trimmed V and J ends, which lost 6 bases and 3 bases, there was a span of 13 bases. Germline CDR1 and CDR2: LGHDT and YNNKEL (reference sequence). CDR3 loop: CASRGRGWTDTQYF. The CDR3 DNA is TGTGCCAGCAGAGGCAGGGGATGGACAGATACGCAGTATTTT.

V is TRBV27 and J is TRBJ2-5; D unclear. Between the trimmed V and J ends, which lost 8 bases and 4 bases, there was a span of 11 bases. This CDR3 contains 12 residues. Looked up from germline, CDR1 is MNHEY and CDR2 is SMNVEV (reference sequence). CDR3 in amino acids: CASRSPGETQYF. The CDR3, as DNA: TGTGCCAGCCGGTCACCCGGAGAGACCCAGTACTTC.

This clone is a singleton in its sample. CDR3 bases: TGTGCCTGGACCACAGGCTCTGGCTACAATGAGCAGTTCTTC. Translation: CAWTTGSGYNEQFF. This chain uses TRBV30 with TRBJ2-1, with a weak D call TRBD1 (5 bases). CDR3 length: 14 residues. V lost 4 bases, J lost 3 bases, and 13 bases lay in between. Germline V CDR1 and CDR2: GTSNPN, SVGIG (reference sequence).

This clone has a single count. The V gene is TRBV28, the J gene TRBJ1-2; 9 nucleotides match TRBD1. With 2 bases clipped from V and 8 bases from J, the junction kept 15 bases outside the gene matches. There are 17 residues in the CDR3. From germline, CDR1 is MDHEN and CDR2 SYDVKM. The CDR3 DNA follows: TGTGCCAGCAGTTTAAAACTCGTACAGGGGGCGCGTCGGGGCTACACCTTC. It translates to CASSLKLVQGARRGYTF.

The chain links TRBV10-3 to TRBJ1-3, with D possibly matching TRBD1 (6 bases). Germline V gene lookup returns CDR1 ENHRY and CDR2 SYGVKD. CDR3 length: 17 residues. V lost 10 bases to trimming and J lost 0 bases, with 22 bases between them. This CDR3 reads CATVGQTIIPSGNTIYF. The CDR3 coding sequence is TGTGCCACCGTAGGACAGACTATCATCCCCTCTGGAAACACCATATATTTT.

The rearrangement links TRBV24-1 to TRBJ2-3, with D possibly being TRBD1 (6 bases). This CDR3 is built from 16 residues. Deletions cut 0 bases from V and 7 bases from J, with 16 bases between. CDR1 is KGHDR, CDR2 SFDVKD, per germline. The CDR3 protein is CATSDLGLQGTYTQYF. CDR3 coding DNA: TGTGCCACCAGTGATTTGGGCCTACAGGGAACCTATACGCAGTATTTT.

CDR3 in amino acids: CASSQDTERYNNSPLHF. The DNA of the CDR3 is TGCGCCAGCAGCCAAGACACGGAGAGGTACAATAATTCACCCCTCCACTTT. This chain connects TRBV4-3 to TRBJ1-6; D gene unclear. The CDR3 contains 17 residues. V was trimmed by 0 bases and J by 5 bases, leaving 14 bases between them. Germline V gene data show CDR1 as LGHNA and CDR2 as YSLEER.

The chain carries TRBV28 and TRBJ1-5, with unresolved D. CDR3 size: 15 residues. Deletions cut 5 bases from V and 4 bases from J, with 15 bases between. Germline V gene sequence: CDR1 MDHEN, CDR2 SYDVKM. The CDR3 bases are TGTGCCAGCAGTGCCCCGGGAACTGTAAATCAGCCCCAGCATTTT. Protein product: CASSAPGTVNQPQHF.

This clone appeared a single time. The chain carries TRBV28 and TRBJ2-3; maybe TRBD2 (5 bases). The CDR3 covers 13 residues. Trimming cost V 10 bases and J 4 bases, with 15 bases left between them. Per germline, CDR1 MDHEN and CDR2 SYDVKM. This CDR3 is CATAEVEADTQYF. CDR3 coding DNA: TGTGCCACCGCGGAGGTTGAGGCAGATACGCAGTATTTT.

The chain links TRBV27 to TRBJ2-7; a weak D match, TRBD1 (6 bases). Germline V lookup: CDR1 MNHEY, CDR2 SMNVEV (reference sequence). V lost 6 bases and J lost 5, with 11 bases in between. The CDR3 extends over 12 amino acids. CDR3 residues: CASRTTGNEQYF. CDR3 nucleotides: TGTGCCAGCAGAACCACAGGGAACGAGCAGTACTTC.

CDR3 region: CASSPRGGSSYNEQFF. As DNA, the CDR3 is TGTGCCAGCAGCCCCCGCGGAGGAAGCTCCTACAATGAGCAGTTCTTC. This rearrangement joins TRBV3-1 (or the pseudogene TRBV3-2) to TRBJ2-1; D may be TRBD2 (5 bases). Germline V gene data show CDR1 as LGHDT and CDR2 as YNNKEL (reference sequence). The CDR3 covers 16 residues. The V end was cut by 4 bases, the J end by 0 bases, with 13 bases between.

For this clone: The identical CDR3 is also encoded by other nucleotide sequences in the sample. The chain has TRBV11-3 and TRBJ1-1; possible D gene TRBD1, 5 bases. V lost 5 bases to trimming and J lost 1 base, with 8 bases between them. Germline V CDR1 and CDR2: SGHNT, YENEEA. The CDR3 contains 13 residues. The CDR3 DNA reads as TGTGCCAGCAGCCTCGACAGGAACACTGAAGCTTTCTTT. This translates into CASSLDRNTEAFF.

The chain is built from TRBV28 and TRBJ2-7, with 9 positions matching TRBD1. The junction had 2 bases not matched to a gene; V was cut back by 8 bases and J by 3 bases. CDR1 and CDR2 (germline): MDHEN, SYDVKM. The CDR3 consists of 12 residues. CDR3 bases: TGTGCCAGCGGGACAGGGAACTACGAGCAGTACTTC. The encoded protein is CASGTGNYEQYF.

CDR3 residues: CASSLNRIDTQYF. DNA of the CDR3: TGTGCCAGCAGCTTAAACAGGATAGATACGCAGTATTTT. This chain links TRBV7-2 with TRBJ2-3; possible D gene TRBD1, 5 bases. The CDR3 has 13 residues. Trimming removed 2 bases from V and 5 bases from J, with 8 bases in between. In germline, CDR1 is SGHTA, CDR2 FQGNSA. Combining the CDR3 with reference TRBV7-2 and TRBJ2-3 gives the whole variable domain GAGVSQSPSNKVTEKGKDVELRCDPISGHTALYWYRQSLGQGLEFLIYFQGNSAPDKSGLPSDRFSAERTGGSVSTLTIQRTQQEDSAVYLCASSLNRIDTQYFGPGTRLTVL.

This chain joins TRBV5-6 and TRBJ1-6; 9 nucleotides agree with TRBD1. The length of the CDR3 is 16 residues. CDR1 and CDR2 (germline): SGHDT, YYEEEE. V shed 8 bases and J 0 bases; nucleotides not matched to a gene: 6. CDR3 coding DNA: TGTGCCAGTCGGGACAGGGAAAGCTCCTATAATTCACCCCTCCACTTT. It encodes CASRDRESSYNSPLHF.

The chain is built from TRBV7-3 and TRBJ2-1, with TRBD2 matching 11 bases. Germline V CDR1 and CDR2: SGHTA, FQGTGA. V shed 5 bases, J shed 4 bases, and the junction held 4 bases outside the gene matches. This CDR3 contains 15 residues. CDR3 region: CASSTGTSGYNEQFF. The DNA of the CDR3 is TGTGCCAGCAGCACCGGGACTAGCGGTTACAATGAGCAGTTCTTC.

V gene TRBV28 combines with J gene TRBJ1-2, with TRBD1 identical over 11 bases. V lost 6 bases, J lost 2 bases, and 2 bases stayed unmatched. The CDR3 runs to 14 residues. Per the germline V gene, CDR1 is MDHEN and CDR2 is SYDVKM. DNA of the CDR3: TGTGCCAGCAGCCGGACAGGGGGCAACTATGGCTACACCTTC. Amino acid sequence: CASSRTGGNYGYTF.

The chain links TRBV7-8 to TRBJ1-3; TRBD1 matches 7 bases. The CDR3 covers 16 residues. CDR1 SGHVS and CDR2 FQNEAQ come from the germline V gene. The V and J ends lost 5 bases and 0 bases, in that order; junction bases with no gene match: 7. The CDR3 DNA is TGTGCCAGCAGCCAAGAACAGGGGAGCTCTGGAAACACCATATATTTT. This translates into CASSQEQGSSGNTIYF.

Concerning this clone: Other DNA sequences within the sample encode an identical CDR3. CDR3 nucleotides: TGTGCCAGCTCACCTCCTAGCTCCTACGAGCAGTACTTC. Translating gives CASSPPSSYEQYF. The chain is built from TRBV18 and TRBJ2-7; D is undetermined. Trimming removed 3 bases at V and 0 bases at J, with 6 bases between. The CDR3 covers 13 residues. Germline V lookup: CDR1 KGHSH, CDR2 LQKENI.

V gene TRBV28 combines with J gene TRBJ1-2, with 8 nucleotides matching TRBD1. Trimming cost V 7 bases and J 3 bases; bases outside gene matches: 7. This CDR3 has 14 residues. CDR1 is MDHEN, CDR2 SYDVKM, per germline. CDR3 in DNA: TGTGCCAGCAACTCAGGGGGCGCTCACTATGGCTACACCTTC. This translates into CASNSGGAHYGYTF.

J is TRBJ1-3 and V is TRBV6-6; possible D gene TRBD1, 5 bases. CDR3 size: 16 residues. The germline V gene has CDR1 MNHNY and CDR2 SVGAGI (reference sequence). V was clipped by 7 bases and J by 0 bases, with 16 bases between them. The CDR3 is CASTRSGGSSGNTIYF. Here the CDR3 DNA reads TGTGCCAGCACCCGTTCGGGGGGTTCCTCTGGAAACACCATATATTTT.

The gene calls are TRBV7-2 and TRBJ2-4; 7 bases are a match to TRBD2. The ends lost 2 bases at V and 0 bases at J; junction bases unmatched: 7. The CDR3 extends over 17 amino acids. Germline V lookup: CDR1 SGHTA, CDR2 FQGNSA. CDR3 sequence reads: CASSLRGGSSAKNIQYF. In nucleotides, the CDR3 is TGTGCCAGCAGCTTAAGGGGCGGGAGCTCAGCCAAAAACATTCAGTACTTC.

The chain carries TRBV30 and TRBJ1-1, with TRBD1 matching over 8 bases. J lost 3 bases, V lost 0 bases, and 6 bases had no gene match. Germline CDR1 reads GTSNPN; CDR2 reads SVGIG (reference sequence). CDR3 length: 15 residues. CDR3 sequence reads: CAWSVLVRGHTEAFF. The CDR3 nucleotides read TGTGCCTGGAGTGTACTGGTCAGGGGGCACACTGAAGCTTTCTTT.

The V and J genes are TRBV10-3 and TRBJ2-1; the match to TRBD2 covers 15 bases. Germline V CDR1 and CDR2: ENHRY, SYGVKD. This CDR3 is 13 amino acids long. After removal of 10 bases from V and 6 bases from J, the junction contained 1 base not matched to a gene. The CDR3 sequence is CATGLAGGNEQFF. DNA for the CDR3: TGTGCCACGGGACTAGCGGGAGGCAATGAGCAGTTCTTC.

This rearrangement joins TRBV28 to TRBJ1-4, with TRBD1 matching 9 bases. CDR1 MDHEN and CDR2 SYDVKM come from the germline V gene. This CDR3 comprises 18 residues. V was pared by 7 bases and J by 0 bases, with 12 bases of the junction left unmatched. The CDR3 region is CASIGRDRVLPTNEKLFF. The DNA of the CDR3 is TGTGCCAGCATCGGACGGGACAGGGTCCTTCCAACTAATGAAAAACTGTTTTTT. Full variable domain (missing parts from reference TRBV28 and TRBJ1-4): DVKVTQSSRYLVKRTGEKVFLECVQDMDHENMFWYRQDPGLGLRLIYFSYDVKMKEKGDIPEGYSVSREKKERFSLILESASTNQTSMYLCASIGRDRVLPTNEKLFFGSGTQLSVL.

The chain couples TRBV6-1 to TRBJ1-1; D is perhaps TRBD1 (6 bases). The CDR3 totals 15 residues. Germline assignment: CDR1 MNHNS and CDR2 SASEGT. Trimming stripped 0 bases from V and 2 bases from J, with 10 bases between. The CDR3 region is CASSEAQGINTEAFF. The CDR3 region has the DNA TGTGCCAGCAGTGAAGCGCAGGGGATTAACACTGAAGCTTTCTTT.

The chain carries TRBV29-1 and TRBJ2-3, with 9 bases identical to TRBD2. J lost 4 bases, V lost 4 bases, and 12 bases had no gene match. CDR3 size: 16 residues. Germline V CDR1 and CDR2: SQVTM, ANQGSEA. The CDR3 bases are TGCAGCGTTGTTCTTTTTAGCGGGAGAGTCGCAGATACGCAGTATTTT. Amino acids: CSVVLFSGRVADTQYF.

Here the CDR3 DNA reads TGTGCCAGCAGCTCACAGGGTGGGGAGCTGTTTTTT. This encodes CASSSQGGELFF. The chain uses TRBV7-9 and TRBJ2-2; a possible D gene is TRBD1 (6 bases). Germline loops: CDR1 SEHNR, CDR2 FQNEAQ (reference sequence). V gave up 4 bases and J gave up 8 bases, with 8 bases separating them. The CDR3 has 12 amino acids.

CDR3 nucleotides: TGTGCCAGTAGGCGACAGGGAGTGGATGGCTACACCTTC. As protein: CASRRQGVDGYTF. The genes are TRBV19 and TRBJ1-2; 7 nucleotides agree with TRBD1. The length of the CDR3 is 13 residues. Per germline, CDR1 LNHDA and CDR2 SQIVND (reference sequence). J gave up 6 bases and V 6 bases, and 7 bases lay outside the gene matches. Supplemented by reference TRBV19 and TRBJ1-2, the full variable domain reads DGGITQSPKYLFRKEGQNVTLSCEQNLNHDAMYWYRQDPGQGLRLIYYSQIVNDFQKGDIAEGYSVSREKKESFPLTVTSAQKNPTAFYLCASRRQGVDGYTFGSGTRLTVV.

This chain uses TRBV9 with TRBJ2-3; D is unresolved. The CDR3 totals 14 residues. With 3 bases removed from V and 2 bases from J, the gap between germline ends came to 10 bases. Germline V lookup: CDR1 SGDLS, CDR2 YYNGEE. CDR3 loop: CASSGRRVTDTQYF. In DNA, the CDR3 is TGTGCCAGCAGCGGCCGTCGAGTCACAGATACGCAGTATTTT. Full variable domain (rest looked up from reference TRBV9 and TRBJ2-3): DSGVTQTPKHLITATGQRVTLRCSPRSGDLSVYWYQQSLDQGLQFLIQYYNGEERAKGNILERFSAQQFPDLHSELNLSSLELGDSALYFCASSGRRVTDTQYFGPGTRLTVL.